The TCR beta chain under discussion was sequenced for a study of cytomegalovirus exposure and HLA in healthy donors. Comment on this clone: Its antigen is undetermined.

PCR used 60 Vbeta primers and 13 Jbeta primers. Original analysis: The authors later counted about 80 million unique TCR beta chains, some 12 million of them shared. Data came from immunoSEQ multiplex PCR; TCRdb stores just in-frame clones and leaves some out. That table supplies the V and J calls and clone size; D and trimming were determined from the DNA. The table lists about 85,000 clones, roughly 80% of them singletons, with roughly 2% in the top ten. Study-wide points: Most TCR sequences were uncommon, yet certain public TCRs appeared in many donors. CMV serostatus alone was available as immune exposure information.

This CDR3 contains 14 residues. Trimming took off 0 bases at V and 4 bases at J, with 9 bases between the two ends. CDR1 and CDR2 (germline): SGHAT, FQDESV (reference sequence). The V and J genes are TRBV11-1 and TRBJ1-1, with unresolved D. The sequence came from a boy between 10 and 17 years old in good health and CMV-seronegative. Sequencing used PBMCs. The DNA for the CDR3 is TGTGCCAGCAGCTTAGCGGAGGTATCCACTGAAGCTTTCTTT. Translated: CASSLAEVSTEAFF.